One sample yielded the 14 T cell receptor beta chains listed below, sequenced in a study of T cells in Graves' hyperthyroidism and ophthalmopathy. Amplified regions were TCR beta CDR3 sequences from RNA transcripts. Researchers ran a first-round RT-PCR on the TCR CDR3 using the HTBI primer set. TCRdb redid the calling of the multiplex PCR reads with MiXCR, one entry per CDR3 protein. Of about 480,000 distinct CDR3 sequences in the sample, around 14% were seen once. The specimen sequenced was blood. Receptors originate from a woman under 30 with Graves' hyperthyroidism.

This clonotype was observed a handful of times. The rearrangement joins TRBV12-3 or TRBV12-4 to TRBJ2-7; 14 positions match TRBD2. Trimming at V came to 5 bases and at J to 1 base, leaving 7 bases not matched to a gene. There are 17 residues in the CDR3. The CDR3 here is CASSPGTSGSLSYEQYF. In nucleotides, the CDR3 is TGTGCCAGCAGTCCAGGGACTAGCGGGAGCCTATCCTACGAGCAGTACTTC.

The chain is built from TRBV12-3 or TRBV12-4 and TRBJ2-1; 7 nucleotides match TRBD2. The CDR3 runs to 13 residues. Losses at the gene ends were 6 bases for V and 8 bases for J; bases not matched to a gene: 7. CDR3 coding DNA: TGTGCCAGCAGGCCCGCCGCGGGGGATGAGCAGTTCTTC. Protein sequence: CASRPAAGDEQFF.

Ten or more counts support this clonotype. The rearrangement links TRBV12-3 or TRBV12-4 to TRBJ2-5, with D possibly being TRBD1 or TRBD2 (5 bases each). The V end was cut by 3 bases, the J end by 4 bases, with 12 bases between. This CDR3 region has 14 residues. In DNA, the CDR3 is TGTGCCAGCAGTTTGGACGCCGGGGCAGAGACCCAGTACTTC. This encodes CASSLDAGAETQYF.

This clonotype appeared a few times. V usage is TRBV7-9 and J usage is TRBJ1-2, with 7 bases fitting TRBD1. CDR1 and CDR2 from the germline V gene are SEHNR and FQNEAQ (reference sequence). V lost 4 bases to trimming and J lost 6 bases; unmatched junction nucleotides: 8. CDR3 length: 14 amino acids. CDR3 amino acids: CASSSPGQPNGYTF. The CDR3 DNA reads TGTGCCAGCAGCTCGCCGGGACAGCCGAATGGCTACACCTTC.

This clonotype was detected many times. The chain recombines TRBV7-3 with TRBJ2-3; TRBD2 aligns across 11 bases. With 1 base clipped from V and 4 bases from J, the junction kept 7 bases outside the gene matches. The CDR3 is made up of 17 amino acids. Per the germline V gene, CDR1 is SGHTA and CDR2 is FQGTGA. The CDR3 nucleotides read TGTGCCAGCAGCTTAAGAACTAGCGGGAGTCAATCAGATACGCAGTATTTT. Translating it yields CASSLRTSGSQSDTQYF.

This clonotype was seen ten or more times. The chain couples TRBV2 to TRBJ2-1; a weak D match, TRBD2 (6 bases). Germline V gene sequence: CDR1 SNHLY, CDR2 FYNNEI. The CDR3 contains 14 residues. Trimming took off 10 bases at V and 0 bases at J, with 13 bases between the two ends. CDR3 nucleotide sequence: TGTGCCACCATAGCGGCCAGCTCCTACAATGAGCAGTTCTTC. It encodes CATIAASSYNEQFF.

This clonotype was seen many times. V gene TRBV12-3 or TRBV12-4 combines with J gene TRBJ1-5; 9 bases agree with TRBD1. V lost 0 bases, J lost 4 bases, and 4 bases stayed unmatched. This CDR3 is 16 amino acids long. In DNA form, the CDR3 reads TGTGCCAGCAGTTTAGCAGGGACAGGGTGGAATCAGCCCCAGCATTTT. Translated, it gives CASSLAGTGWNQPQHF.

This clonotype was seen repeatedly, ten times or more. The chain recombines TRBV7-8 with TRBJ2-3, with D uncertain. This CDR3 region has 16 residues. The V gene's germline CDR1 is SGHVS and CDR2 FQNEAQ. V lost 5 bases, J lost 0 bases, and 15 bases lay in between. The CDR3 DNA follows: TGTGCCAGCAGCCCCCGTAAGACATCTAGCACAGATACGCAGTATTTT. It is translated as CASSPRKTSSTDTQYF.

This clonotype appeared many times. V gene TRBV6-1 combines with J gene TRBJ2-1; the D is unclear. CDR1 is MNHNS, CDR2 SASEGT, per germline. Deletions cut 6 bases from V and 2 bases from J, with 14 bases between. This CDR3 region has 15 residues. CDR3 bases: TGTGCCAGCAGCTTCTTTAATAGGACCTACAATGAGCAGTTCTTC. Protein: CASSFFNRTYNEQFF.

This clonotype was recorded a few times. This rearrangement joins TRBV6-5 to TRBJ1-2; tentative D call: TRBD1 (5 bases). This CDR3 has 14 residues. CDR1 and CDR2 from the germline V gene are MNHEY and SVGAGI. V lost 2 bases, J lost 8 bases, and 15 bases lay in between. The CDR3 sequence is CASSYGQGGAGYTF. In DNA form, the CDR3 reads TGTGCCAGCAGTTACGGGCAGGGTGGGGCGGGCTACACCTTC.

In nucleotides, the CDR3 is TGTGCCAGCACCCGGTCCTTCTGGAACATGAACACTGAAGCTTTCTTT. Protein product: CASTRSFWNMNTEAFF. The chain uses TRBV6-2 or TRBV6-3 and TRBJ1-1; D is unresolved. V was cut by 7 bases and J by 0 bases, with 18 bases left in between. CDR1 and CDR2 from the germline V gene are MNHEY and SVGEGT. The CDR3 runs 16 residues.

CDR3 bases: TGCGCCAGCAGCCAAGGTCTAGCGGACTTATACGAGCAGTACTTC. Encoded protein: CASSQGLADLYEQYF. The chain uses TRBV4-1 and TRBJ2-7; TRBD2 agrees at 7 bases. CDR3 length: 15 amino acids. Per the germline V gene, CDR1 is MGHRA and CDR2 is YSYEKL. Germline trimming cut 1 base from V and 4 bases from J; bases unmatched to any gene: 7.

In its sample, this clonotype was seen a few times. The chain uses TRBV6-1 and TRBJ1-2; D uncertain. Deletions cut 10 bases from V and 0 bases from J, with 12 bases between. The V gene's germline CDR1 is MNHNS and CDR2 SASEGT. The length of the CDR3 is 13 residues. CDR3 coding DNA: TGTGCCACCAGGTCCTTTTCTAACTATGGCTACACCTTC. This codes for CATRSFSNYGYTF.

This clonotype was picked up many times. This chain uses TRBV20-1 with TRBJ2-5; tentative D call: TRBD1 (5 bases). V was pared by 1 base and J by 5 bases, with 11 bases between. This CDR3 has 13 residues. The germline V gene encodes CDR1 DFQATT and CDR2 SNEGSKA (reference sequence). The CDR3 spells CSARVQAAETQYF. The CDR3 region has the DNA TGCAGTGCTAGAGTACAGGCCGCGGAGACCCAGTACTTC.